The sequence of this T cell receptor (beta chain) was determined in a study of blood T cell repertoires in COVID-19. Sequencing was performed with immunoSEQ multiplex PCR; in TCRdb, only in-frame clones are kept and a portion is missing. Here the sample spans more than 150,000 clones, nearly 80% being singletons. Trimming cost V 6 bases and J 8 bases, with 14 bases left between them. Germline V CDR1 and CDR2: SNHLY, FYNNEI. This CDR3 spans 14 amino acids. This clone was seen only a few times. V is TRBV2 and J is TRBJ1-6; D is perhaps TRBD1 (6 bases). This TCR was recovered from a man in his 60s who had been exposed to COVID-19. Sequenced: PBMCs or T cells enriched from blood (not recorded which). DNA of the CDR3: TGTGCCAGCAGATGGAGGACAGCGCATTCACCCCTCCACTTT. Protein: CASRWRTAHSPLHF.